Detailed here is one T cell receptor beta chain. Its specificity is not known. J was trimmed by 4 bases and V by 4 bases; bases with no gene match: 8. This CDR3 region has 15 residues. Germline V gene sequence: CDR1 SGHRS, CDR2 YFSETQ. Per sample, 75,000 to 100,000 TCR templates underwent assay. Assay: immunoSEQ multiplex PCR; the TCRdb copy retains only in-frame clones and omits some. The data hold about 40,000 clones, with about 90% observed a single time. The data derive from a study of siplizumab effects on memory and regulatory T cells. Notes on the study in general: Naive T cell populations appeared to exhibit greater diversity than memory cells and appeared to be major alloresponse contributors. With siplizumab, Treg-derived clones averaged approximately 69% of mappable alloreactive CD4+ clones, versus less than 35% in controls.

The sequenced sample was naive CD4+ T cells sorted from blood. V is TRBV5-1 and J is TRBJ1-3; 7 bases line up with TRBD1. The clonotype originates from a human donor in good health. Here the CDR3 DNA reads TGCGCCAGCAGCATTGAGGGGGCTAGGGGAAACACCATATATTTT. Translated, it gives CASSIEGARGNTIYF.